This T cell receptor beta chain was recovered during a study of Ad26.COV2.S vaccination and SARS-CoV-2 variants. Study-level information: Donor was one of the participants in the Ad26.COV2.S arm of the COV1001 trial. Donor got 5x10^10 or 1x10^11 viral particles of Ad26.COV2.S.

The treatment is: roughly 20 received Ad26.COV2.S at low or high dose, single or two shots; several received placebo; per-sample allocation not given. Samples analyzed were those drawn on day 63 after the first vaccine or placebo injection. The sample came from a Boston adult aged 18-55 years. The protocol was immunoSEQ multiplex PCR, while the TCRdb copy is restricted to in-frame clones and leaves out a portion. This sample carries fewer than 500,000 clones, roughly 89% of them seen once, and the ten largest clones take around 2.5%. A word on this clone: The antigen is undetermined.

Findings and limits, study-wide: Using TCR breadth and depth analyses may have led to underestimated total T cell responses.

This CDR3 region has 13 residues. V was shortened by 6 bases and J by 0 bases, with 6 bases between the two germline ends. Germline values: CDR1 ENHRY, CDR2 SYGVKD. Sequencing was performed on peripheral blood, taken in a trial of Ad26.COV2.S vaccine versus placebo. The genes are TRBV10-3 and TRBJ2-1; D ambiguous. The clonotype comes from a person between 18 and 60 years old who received the Ad26.COV2.S COVID-19 vaccine or a placebo. The CDR3 here is CAISVSSYNEQFF. DNA of the CDR3: TGTGCCATCAGCGTCAGCTCCTACAATGAGCAGTTCTTC.